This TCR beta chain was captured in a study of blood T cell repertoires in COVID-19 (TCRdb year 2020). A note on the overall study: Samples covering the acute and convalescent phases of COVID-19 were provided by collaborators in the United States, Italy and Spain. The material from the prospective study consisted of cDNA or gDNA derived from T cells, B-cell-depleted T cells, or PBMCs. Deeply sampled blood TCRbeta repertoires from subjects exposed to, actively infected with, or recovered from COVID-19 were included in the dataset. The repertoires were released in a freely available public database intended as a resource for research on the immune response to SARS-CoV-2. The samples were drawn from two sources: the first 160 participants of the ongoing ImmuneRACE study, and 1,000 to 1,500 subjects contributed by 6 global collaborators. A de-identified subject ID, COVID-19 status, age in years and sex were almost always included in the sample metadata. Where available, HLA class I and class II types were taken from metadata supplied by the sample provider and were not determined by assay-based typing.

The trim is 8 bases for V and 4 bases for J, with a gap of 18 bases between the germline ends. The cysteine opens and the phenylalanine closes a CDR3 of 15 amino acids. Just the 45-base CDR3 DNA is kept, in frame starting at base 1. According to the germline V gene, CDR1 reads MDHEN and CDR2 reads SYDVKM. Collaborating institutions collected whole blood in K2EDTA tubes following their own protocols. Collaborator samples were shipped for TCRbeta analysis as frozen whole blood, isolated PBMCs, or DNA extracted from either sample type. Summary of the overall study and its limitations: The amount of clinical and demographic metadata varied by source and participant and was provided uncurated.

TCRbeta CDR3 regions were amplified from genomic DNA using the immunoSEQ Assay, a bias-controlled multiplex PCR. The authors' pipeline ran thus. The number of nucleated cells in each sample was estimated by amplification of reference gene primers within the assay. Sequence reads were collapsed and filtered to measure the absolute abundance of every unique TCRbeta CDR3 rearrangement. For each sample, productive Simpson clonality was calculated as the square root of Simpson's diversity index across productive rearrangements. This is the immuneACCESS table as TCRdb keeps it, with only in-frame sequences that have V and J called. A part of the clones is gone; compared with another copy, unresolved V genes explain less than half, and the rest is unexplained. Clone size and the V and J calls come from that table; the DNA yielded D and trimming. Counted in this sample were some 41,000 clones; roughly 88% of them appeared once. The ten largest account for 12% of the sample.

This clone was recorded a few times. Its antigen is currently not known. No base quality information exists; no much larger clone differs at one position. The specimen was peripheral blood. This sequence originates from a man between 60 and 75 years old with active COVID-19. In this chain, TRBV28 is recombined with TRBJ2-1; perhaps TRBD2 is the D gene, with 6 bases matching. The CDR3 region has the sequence CASGPPSVPYNEQFF. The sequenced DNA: TGTGCCAGCGGACCCCCTAGCGTGCCTTACAATGAGCAGTTCTTC.